These 27 T cell receptor beta chains were all obtained from the same sample, sequenced in a study of T cell responses to AZD1222 COVID-19 vaccine. Produced via immunoSEQ multiplex PCR; TCRdb's table is partial and in-frame only. The profile shows 75,000 to 100,000 clones, about 89% of them singletons. The material was peripheral blood, obtained on day 0 of AZD1222 vaccination. The origin of the receptors is an adult in good health.

The chain carries TRBV7-6 and TRBJ2-1, with TRBD1 as a possible D gene (6 bases). The CDR3 totals 16 residues. Germline CDR1 SGHVS, CDR2 FNYEAQ. Between the trimmed V and J ends, which lost 4 bases and 1 base, there was a span of 14 bases. The CDR3 sequence is CASSSKGVLSYNEQFF. The CDR3 DNA reads TGTGCCAGCAGCTCAAAGGGGGTCCTTTCCTACAATGAGCAGTTCTTC.

This clone appeared once. This chain connects TRBV5-1 to TRBJ1-3; D is ambiguous. The germline V and J ends were trimmed by 3 bases and 4 bases, with 14 bases remaining between them. This CDR3 has 15 residues. CDR1 and CDR2 (germline): SGHRS, YFSETQ. The CDR3 spells CASSSGRAEGNTIYF. The CDR3 nucleotides read TGCGCCAGCAGCTCGGGAAGGGCCGAAGGAAACACCATATATTTT.

CDR3 in amino acids: CASSLGGGRSSYEQYF. CDR3 coding DNA: TGTGCCAGCAGCTTAGGAGGAGGGAGATCCTCCTACGAGCAGTACTTC. The rearrangement links TRBV7-9 to TRBJ2-7, with D perhaps TRBD2 (6 bases). Germline V gene sequence: CDR1 SEHNR, CDR2 FQNEAQ (reference sequence). V lost 1 base and J 0 bases, leaving 13 bases between the germline ends. CDR3 length: 16 residues.

The J gene is TRBJ2-7, the V gene TRBV6-2 or TRBV6-3; D is ambiguous. V lost 2 bases and J 0 bases, leaving 8 bases between the germline ends. The CDR3 loop spans 14 amino acids. CDR1 and CDR2 (germline): MNHEY, SVGEGT. Here the CDR3 reads CASSYRVASYEQYF. CDR3 nucleotide sequence: TGTGCCAGCAGTTACCGGGTGGCCTCCTACGAGCAGTACTTC.

This sequence joins TRBV18 and TRBJ2-5; 7 bases map to TRBD1. CDR3 length equals 18 residues. In germline, CDR1 is KGHSH, CDR2 LQKENI. V gave up 6 bases and J gave up 5 bases; unmatched junction bases: 21. CDR3 sequence reads: CASSPFVGAGGFRETQYF. CDR3 nucleotide sequence: TGTGCCAGCTCCCCCTTTGTTGGAGCAGGGGGTTTCAGGGAGACCCAGTACTTC.

This clone has a single count. This chain joins TRBV6-6 and TRBJ2-1; TRBD1 matches at 7 bases. Germline lookup yields CDR1 MNHNY and CDR2 SVGAGI (reference sequence). V shed 6 bases, J shed 7 bases, and the junction held 0 bases outside the gene matches. The CDR3 has 11 residues. The CDR3 sequence: CASRDRNEQFF. For the CDR3, the DNA is TGTGCCAGCAGGGACAGGAATGAGCAGTTCTTC.

This chain joins TRBV30 and TRBJ2-7; D perhaps matches TRBD2 (5 bases). The ends were cut back, 2 bases at V and 2 bases at J, with 13 bases in the middle. The germline V gene encodes CDR1 GTSNPN and CDR2 SVGIG (reference sequence). There are 14 residues in the CDR3. The CDR3 reads CAWSRAASTYEQYF. As DNA, the CDR3 is TGTGCCTGGAGTAGAGCGGCTAGCACCTACGAGCAGTACTTC.

The chain recombines TRBV7-9 with TRBJ1-2, with D possibly matching TRBD1 (6 bases). Germline V lookup: CDR1 SEHNR, CDR2 FQNEAQ (reference sequence). This CDR3 is 14 amino acids long. Trimming removed 2 bases at V and 5 bases at J, with 12 bases between. CDR3 in DNA: TGTGCCAGCAGCTTAAACACAGGGTTGTATGGCTACACCTTC. Translating gives CASSLNTGLYGYTF.

J is TRBJ1-2 and V is TRBV12-2; the table's TRBD1 call for D was not verified on the DNA. TRBV12-2 is designated a pseudogene. The CDR3 consists of 22 residues. The chain's CDR3 is CASRTRPDPQQGSSTHRYGYTF. CDR3 nucleotide sequence: TGTGCAAGTCGCACTCGTCCCGACCCCCAACAGGGGTCGAGCACCCACCGATATGGCTACACCTTC.

The V gene is TRBV28, the J gene TRBJ2-1, with D unresolved. The CDR3 has 13 residues. V dropped 2 bases and J dropped 8 bases, with 10 bases sitting between them. Looked up from germline, CDR1 is MDHEN and CDR2 is SYDVKM. The CDR3 here is CASSLKGTYEQFF. The CDR3 DNA reads as TGTGCCAGCAGTTTAAAGGGAACCTATGAGCAGTTCTTC.

The rearrangement uses TRBV28 and TRBJ2-2, with D possibly TRBD2 on 6 matching bases. V lost 8 bases and J lost 3, with 19 bases in between. Germline V gene lookup returns CDR1 MDHEN and CDR2 SYDVKM. CDR3 length equals 16 residues. The CDR3 DNA is TGTGCCAGCGGGTCGGAGGGCGCAGGCCACACCGGGGAGCTGTTTTTT. Amino acid sequence: CASGSEGAGHTGELFF.

CDR3 region: CASSRGGERTGELFF. The CDR3 DNA sequence: TGTGCCAGCAGCAGAGGGGGGGAGAGGACCGGGGAGCTGTTTTTT. The gene calls are TRBV5-4 and TRBJ2-2, with D perhaps TRBD2 (7 bases). The CDR3 runs to 15 residues. V was clipped by 4 bases and J by 5 bases, with 15 bases between them. CDR1 and CDR2 (germline): SGHNT, YYREEE (reference sequence).

The chain couples TRBV7-2 to TRBJ2-1; TRBD1 is a possible D gene (5 bases). V was shortened by 5 bases and J by 5 bases, with 13 bases between the two germline ends. Germline V gives CDR1 SGHTA, CDR2 FQGNSA. The CDR3 has 14 amino acids. The CDR3 coding sequence is TGTGCCAGCAGCCCCCAGACAGTCAACAATGAGCAGTTCTTC. Its protein is CASSPQTVNNEQFF.

The chain links TRBV2 to TRBJ2-7; no definite D call. The CDR3 has 14 residues. The germline V and J ends were trimmed by 6 bases and 3 bases, with 15 bases remaining between them. Germline CDR1 is SNHLY and CDR2 is FYNNEI. CDR3 DNA sequence: TGTGCCAGCAGCCCCCCGGGCAGCTTCTACGAGCAGTACTTC. As protein: CASSPPGSFYEQYF.

CDR3 in amino acids: CARQTSGTYEQYF. In DNA form, the CDR3 reads TGTGCCAGGCAGACTAGCGGAACCTACGAGCAGTACTTC. The chain carries TRBV3-1 (or the pseudogene TRBV3-2) and TRBJ2-7, with TRBD2 identical over 9 bases. Germline loops: CDR1 LGHDT, CDR2 YNNKEL (reference sequence). The CDR3 is made up of 13 amino acids. J gave up 2 bases and V 9 bases, and 5 bases lay outside the gene matches.

The rearrangement uses TRBV3-1 (or the pseudogene TRBV3-2) and TRBJ1-1, with D possibly matching TRBD1 (5 bases). The CDR3 runs 14 residues. The germline V gene encodes CDR1 LGHDT and CDR2 YNNKEL (reference sequence). Trimming removed 3 bases from V and 5 bases from J, with 13 bases in between. CDR3 nucleotides: TGTGCCAGCAGCCAGCCGGGACCGGGGACTGAAGCTTTCTTT. This codes for CASSQPGPGTEAFF.

The chain is built from TRBV5-1 and TRBJ2-5; D unresolved. There are 13 residues in the CDR3. Trimming stripped 0 bases from V and 5 bases from J, with 8 bases between. Germline values: CDR1 SGHRS, CDR2 YFSETQ. The CDR3 DNA reads as TGCGCCAGCAGCTTGGACCTTGGCGAGACCCAGTACTTC. Translating it yields CASSLDLGETQYF.

On this clone itself: The same CDR3 arises from other DNA sequences in this sample as well. The chain recombines TRBV7-9 with TRBJ2-1; D is perhaps TRBD2 (6 bases). CDR1 and CDR2 from the germline V gene are SEHNR and FQNEAQ (reference sequence). The CDR3 sequence is 15 residues long. V was cut by 5 bases and J by 0 bases, with 11 bases left in between. The CDR3, as DNA: TGTGCCAGCAGCCCCTCCGGGAGCTCCTACAATGAGCAGTTCTTC. It yields the protein CASSPSGSSYNEQFF.

This chain uses TRBV7-2 with TRBJ1-2; D unresolved. V was trimmed by 5 bases and J by 5 bases, leaving 12 bases between them. The CDR3 extends over 13 amino acids. Germline CDR1 is SGHTA and CDR2 is FQGNSA. The CDR3 DNA reads as TGTGCCAGCAGCCCACGGGCAAGATATGGCTACACCTTC. Encoded protein: CASSPRARYGYTF.

The chain couples TRBV18 to TRBJ1-1; TRBD1 might be the D (6 bases). The CDR3 has 15 amino acids. Trimming pared 3 bases from V and 0 bases from J, leaving 11 bases between. Germline values: CDR1 KGHSH, CDR2 LQKENI. The chain's CDR3 is CASSPGQTVNTEAFF. The CDR3 region has the DNA TGTGCCAGCTCACCGGGACAAACAGTGAACACTGAAGCTTTCTTT.

V usage is TRBV3-1 (or the pseudogene TRBV3-2) and J usage is TRBJ2-3; TRBD2 agrees at 13 bases. Germline-derived CDR1 and CDR2 are LGHDT and YNNKEL (reference sequence). The CDR3 consists of 16 residues. J gave up 3 bases and V 4 bases, and 4 bases lay outside the gene matches. The DNA for the CDR3 is TGTGCCAGCAGCCTTAGGACTAGCGGGAGAACAGATACGCAGTATTTT. It encodes CASSLRTSGRTDTQYF.

This clone appeared a single time. The chain uses TRBV7-9 and TRBJ2-5, with D perhaps assigned TRBD1 or TRBD2 (5 bases each). This CDR3 comprises 11 residues. Germline V gene sequence: CDR1 SEHNR, CDR2 FQNEAQ (reference sequence). V lost 8 bases, J lost 5 bases, and 9 bases lay in between. The CDR3, as DNA: TGTGCCAGCGGCTGGGGGGAGACCCAGTACTTC. Protein: CASGWGETQYF.

The J gene is TRBJ1-4, the V gene TRBV6-6; D is undetermined. In germline, CDR1 is MNHNY, CDR2 SVGAGI (reference sequence). Trimming took 2 bases from V and 5 from J, leaving 6 bases between them. The CDR3 runs 13 residues. This chain's CDR3 is CASSYRPNEKLFF. The CDR3 DNA follows: TGTGCCAGCAGTTACAGGCCGAATGAAAAACTGTTTTTT.

The rearrangement uses TRBV5-4 and TRBJ2-3; unclear D gene. Germline lookup yields CDR1 SGHNT and CDR2 YYREEE (reference sequence). The CDR3 length is 14 residues. V lost 4 bases and J lost 6, with 15 bases in between. CDR3 in amino acids: CASSPINRPDTQYF. The CDR3 DNA follows: TGTGCCAGCAGCCCGATAAATCGACCTGATACGCAGTATTTT.

V is TRBV7-9 and J is TRBJ2-3; D possibly corresponds to TRBD2 (5 bases). Trimming pared 1 base from V and 2 bases from J, leaving 7 bases between. The CDR3 is 14 amino acids. CDR1 SEHNR and CDR2 FQNEAQ come from the germline V gene (reference sequence). The CDR3 DNA follows: TGTGCCAGCAGCTTAGGGCTAGCCACAGATACGCAGTATTTT. As protein: CASSLGLATDTQYF.

J is TRBJ1-2 and V is TRBV6-5; TRBD1 is a possible D gene (6 bases). The V end was cut by 2 bases, the J end by 8 bases, with 12 bases between. Germline V gene lookup returns CDR1 MNHEY and CDR2 SVGAGI. CDR3 length: 13 amino acids. The CDR3 coding sequence is TGTGCCAGCAGTTACGGGGGGGGACAAGGCTACACCTTC. It translates to CASSYGGGQGYTF.

This rearrangement joins TRBV5-1 to TRBJ2-3, with 8 nucleotides matching TRBD1. V lost 3 bases to trimming and J lost 3 bases; unmatched junction nucleotides: 9. The germline CDR1 and CDR2 sequences are SGHRS and YFSETQ. The CDR3 is 16 amino acids. The CDR3 nucleotides are TGCGCCAGCAGCTCGGACGGACAGGGAAGGACAGATACGCAGTATTTT. This encodes CASSSDGQGRTDTQYF.